A selection of T cell receptor beta chains follows, all from one sample in a study of CD8 T cells in ankylosing spondylitis. TCRdb reprocessed the 5' RACE reads with MiXCR, giving one entry per CDR3 protein. The sample yields 150,000 to 200,000 distinct CDR3 sequences, about 13% seen once. Sample: blood, either unsorted or a sorted T cell fraction (not recorded which). Source of these receptors: a male donor with ankylosing spondylitis or in good health (not recorded which). Both conserved end residues are part of each CDR3. D genes are given only for firm matches. Size tells how often a clone was seen (once, few, many) or the class of an expanded clone, and some rows leave it out.

CDR3 protein: CASSGKHPSSSYNEQFF
CDR3 DNA: TGTGCCAGCAGTGGCAAACACCCCTCAAGCTCCTACAATGAGCAGTTCTTC
J gene: TRBJ2-1
V gene: TRBV2
D gene: NA
clone size: few

CDR3 protein: CASSESRQLGRETQYF
CDR3 DNA: TGCGCCAGCAGTGAGTCTAGACAGCTGGGTCGGGAGACCCAGTACTTC
J gene: TRBJ2-5
V gene: TRBV10-1
D gene: NA
clone size: NA

CDR3 protein: CASSQDLGFQPQHF
CDR3 DNA: TGCGCCAGCAGCCAAGATCTGGGGTTTCAGCCCCAGCATTTT
J gene: TRBJ1-5
V gene: TRBV4-1
D gene: NA
clone size: few

CDR3 protein: CASSPGTGFQPQHF
CDR3 DNA: TGTGCCAGCAGTCCAGGGACAGGGTTTCAGCCCCAGCATTTT
J gene: TRBJ1-5
V gene: TRBV27
D gene: TRBD1
clone size: few

CDR3 protein: CASSLTRLDYEQYF
CDR3 DNA: TGTGCCAGCAGCTTAACAAGGCTGGACTACGAGCAGTACTTC
J gene: TRBJ2-7
V gene: TRBV11-2
D gene: NA
clone size: NA

CDR3 protein: CAFGGHDYNEQFF
CDR3 DNA: TGTGCCTTCGGGGGACACGACTACAATGAGCAGTTCTTC
J gene: TRBJ2-1
V gene: TRBV10-3
D gene: NA
clone size: few

CDR3 protein: CASSVENSLAGASFF
CDR3 DNA: TGTGCCAGCAGCGTAGAGAATTCACTAGCGGGGGCGTCGTTCTTC
J gene: TRBJ2-1
V gene: TRBV9
D gene: TRBD2
clone size: few

CDR3 protein: CSVSGTGDFYEQYF
CDR3 DNA: TGCAGCGTATCCGGGACAGGCGATTTCTACGAGCAGTACTTC
J gene: TRBJ2-7
V gene: TRBV29-1
D gene: TRBD1
clone size: few

CDR3 protein: CSAVRDKNIQYF
CDR3 DNA: TGCAGCGCGGTGCGGGACAAAAACATTCAGTACTTC
J gene: TRBJ2-4
V gene: TRBV29-1
D gene: NA
clone size: many

CDR3 protein: CSVEQGAVGELFF
CDR3 DNA: TGCAGCGTTGAACAGGGGGCGGTCGGGGAGCTGTTTTTT
J gene: TRBJ2-2
V gene: TRBV29-1
D gene: TRBD1
clone size: few

CDR3 protein: CASSYGGTVYEQYF
CDR3 DNA: TGTGCCAGCAGTTACGGGGGGACAGTTTACGAGCAGTACTTC
J gene: TRBJ2-7
V gene: TRBV6-5
D gene: NA
clone size: few

CDR3 protein: CSAKREDTDTQYF
CDR3 DNA: TGCAGTGCTAAGCGGGAGGACACAGATACGCAGTATTTT
J gene: TRBJ2-3
V gene: TRBV20-1
D gene: TRBD2
clone size: NA

CDR3 protein: CASSEATLGQEVTQPQHF
CDR3 DNA: TGTGCCAGCAGTGAAGCCACGCTGGGACAGGAAGTTACTCAGCCCCAGCATTTT
J gene: TRBJ1-5
V gene: TRBV6-1
D gene: TRBD1
clone size: many

CDR3 protein: CASSLELGRVEQFF
CDR3 DNA: TGTGCCAGCAGCTTAGAGTTAGGGAGGGTTGAGCAGTTCTTC
J gene: TRBJ2-1
V gene: TRBV7-8
D gene: TRBD2
clone size: few

CDR3 protein: CASSLPGQEANYGYTF
CDR3 DNA: TGTGCCAGCAGCTTACCCGGACAGGAGGCTAACTATGGCTACACCTTC
J gene: TRBJ1-2
V gene: TRBV7-2
D gene: TRBD1
clone size: few

CDR3 protein: CSSREGAMADTQYF
CDR3 DNA: TGCAGCAGCCGGGAGGGGGCCATGGCAGATACGCAGTATTTT
J gene: TRBJ2-3
V gene: TRBV29-1
D gene: NA
clone size: NA

CDR3 protein: CASNKGAETGELFF
CDR3 DNA: TGTGCCAGCAATAAGGGGGCCGAAACCGGGGAGCTGTTTTTT
J gene: TRBJ2-2
V gene: TRBV6-2/TRBV6-3
D gene: TRBD1
clone size: NA

CDR3 protein: CASSYFGAGDTQYF
CDR3 DNA: TGTGCCAGCAGTTACTTTGGGGCGGGGGATACGCAGTATTTT
J gene: TRBJ2-3
V gene: TRBV6-5
D gene: NA
clone size: NA

CDR3 protein: CSARDIAGGLGEQYF
CDR3 DNA: TGCAGTGCTAGAGATATAGCGGGAGGGTTGGGCGAGCAGTACTTC
J gene: TRBJ2-7
V gene: TRBV20-1
D gene: TRBD2
clone size: NA

CDR3 protein: CASSFGTAEQYF
CDR3 DNA: TGTGCCAGCAGCTTCGGGACTGCCGAGCAGTACTTC
J gene: TRBJ2-7
V gene: TRBV11-1
D gene: NA
clone size: few

CDR3 protein: CASSFTGPASTDTQYF
CDR3 DNA: TGCGCCAGCAGCTTTACAGGCCCCGCTAGCACAGATACGCAGTATTTT
J gene: TRBJ2-3
V gene: TRBV4-1
D gene: NA
clone size: few

CDR3 protein: CASSLSFGANVLTF
CDR3 DNA: TGTGCCAGCAGCTTAAGTTTTGGGGCCAACGTCCTGACTTTC
J gene: TRBJ2-6
V gene: TRBV7-8
D gene: NA
clone size: NA

CDR3 protein: CASSSMWGTGSFFVTEAFF
CDR3 DNA: TGTGCCAGCAGCTCAATGTGGGGGACAGGGAGTTTCTTTGTGACTGAAGCTTTCTTT
J gene: TRBJ1-1
V gene: TRBV7-8
D gene: TRBD1
clone size: NA

CDR3 protein: CASGLGQGAGISSYNEQFF
CDR3 DNA: TGTGCTAGTGGTTTAGGACAGGGGGCTGGGATCAGCTCCTACAATGAGCAGTTCTTC
J gene: TRBJ2-1
V gene: TRBV12-5
D gene: TRBD1
clone size: few

CDR3 protein: CASSFGAGVGYEQYF
CDR3 DNA: TGTGCCAGCAGCTTTGGGGCAGGGGTTGGATACGAGCAGTACTTC
J gene: TRBJ2-7
V gene: TRBV7-9
D gene: NA
clone size: NA

CDR3 protein: CASSQVTGGTYEQYF
CDR3 DNA: TGCGCCAGCAGCCAAGTGACAGGGGGGACCTACGAGCAGTACTTC
J gene: TRBJ2-7
V gene: TRBV4-1
D gene: TRBD1
clone size: few

CDR3 protein: CASSHNPGRGTDTQYF
CDR3 DNA: TGTGCCAGCAGCCACAATCCGGGTAGGGGAACAGATACGCAGTATTTT
J gene: TRBJ2-3
V gene: TRBV14
D gene: NA
clone size: NA

CDR3 protein: CASSSTSGPQDTQYF
CDR3 DNA: TGTGCCAGTAGCTCGACTAGCGGGCCGCAGGATACGCAGTATTTT
J gene: TRBJ2-3
V gene: TRBV19
D gene: TRBD2
clone size: NA

CDR3 protein: CASSLGGAGNTIYF
CDR3 DNA: TGTGCCAGCAGTTTAGGAGGTGCAGGAAACACCATATATTTT
J gene: TRBJ1-3
V gene: TRBV7-9
D gene: NA
clone size: many

CDR3 protein: CASSLGTSEETQYF
CDR3 DNA: TGTGCCAGCAGTTTAGGGACTAGCGAAGAGACCCAGTACTTC
J gene: TRBJ2-5
V gene: TRBV12-3/TRBV12-4
D gene: TRBD2
clone size: few

CDR3 protein: CASRPTGRTSYEQYF
CDR3 DNA: TGTGCCAGCAGGCCAACAGGGCGGACTTCCTACGAGCAGTACTTC
J gene: TRBJ2-7
V gene: TRBV2
D gene: NA
clone size: few

CDR3 protein: CASSGTVNSNQPQHF
CDR3 DNA: TGTGCCAGCAGTGGGACAGTTAATAGCAATCAGCCCCAGCATTTT
J gene: TRBJ1-5
V gene: TRBV2
D gene: NA
clone size: few

CDR3 protein: CASSPGENTEAFF
CDR3 DNA: TGTGCCAGCAGTCCGGGTGAGAACACTGAAGCTTTCTTT
J gene: TRBJ1-1
V gene: TRBV6-1
D gene: NA
clone size: many

CDR3 protein: CASSLVGGQEQFF
CDR3 DNA: TGTGCCAGCAGCTTAGTCGGAGGACAGGAGCAGTTCTTC
J gene: TRBJ2-1
V gene: TRBV7-9
D gene: NA
clone size: many